The 25 T cell receptor beta chains below all came from one sample that was sequenced in a study of response to subunit inactivated influenza vaccine. TCRdb re-derived calls from the RT-PCR reads in MiXCR, one entry per CDR3 protein. The sample lists hundreds of thousands of distinct CDR3 sequences, approximately 13% occurring once. The sample consisted of PBMCs from blood, taken 45 days after vaccination. All receptors derive from a man between 50 and 59 years old who received an inactivated influenza vaccine.

The chain links TRBV3-1 to TRBJ2-7, with D perhaps TRBD1 (6 bases). Germline V gene lookup returns CDR1 LGHDT and CDR2 YNNKEL (reference sequence). The CDR3 extends over 14 amino acids. The V and J ends lost 6 bases and 6 bases respectively, with 18 bases between them. This chain's CDR3 is CASSSGTRHCEQYF. The CDR3 DNA follows: TGTGCCAGCAGTTCCGGGACAAGACACTGCGAGCAGTACTTC.

This clonotype was seen repeatedly, ten times or more. The chain employs TRBV12-3 or TRBV12-4 and TRBJ2-3, with D perhaps given as TRBD1 or TRBD2 (5 bases each). This CDR3 is built from 14 residues. Trimming took 1 base from V and 4 from J, leaving 9 bases between them. CDR3 protein: CASSLVRDADTQYF. The DNA of the CDR3 is TGTGCCAGCAGTTTAGTCCGGGACGCAGATACGCAGTATTTT.

The genes are TRBV7-2 and TRBJ1-4, with D possibly being TRBD1 (5 bases). The germline V gene has CDR1 SGHTA and CDR2 FQGNSA. V dropped 3 bases and J dropped 6 bases, with 8 bases sitting between them. There are 13 residues in the CDR3. The CDR3 DNA follows: TGTGCCAGCAGCTTCAGAGGGGATGAAAAACTGTTTTTT. Translation gives CASSFRGDEKLFF. The variable domain in full, completed from reference TRBV7-2 and TRBJ1-4, reads GAGVSQSPSNKVTEKGKDVELRCDPISGHTALYWYRQSLGQGLEFLIYFQGNSAPDKSGLPSDRFSAERTGGSVSTLTIQRTQQEDSAVYLCASSFRGDEKLFFGSGTQLSVL.

This clonotype occurred many times. The chain employs TRBV6-5 and TRBJ2-7; D gene ambiguous. Trimming removed 0 bases at V and 3 bases at J, with 9 bases between. The germline V gene encodes CDR1 MNHEY and CDR2 SVGAGI. This CDR3 region has 14 residues. The CDR3, as DNA: TGTGCCAGCAGTTACTCACAGTCTTACTACGAGCAGTACTTC. This translates into CASSYSQSYYEQYF.

There are a few counts of this clonotype. The chain couples TRBV5-1 to TRBJ2-1; D unclear. The CDR3 has 13 residues. Trimming left V 0 bases short and J 9 bases short, with 10 bases between. CDR1 and CDR2 (germline): SGHRS, YFSETQ. The CDR3 protein is CASSLGPFREQFF. DNA of the CDR3: TGCGCCAGCAGCTTGGGGCCTTTCCGTGAGCAGTTCTTC.

The sample holds a few counts of this clonotype. The J gene is TRBJ2-5, the V gene TRBV12-3 or TRBV12-4, with 9 bases identical to TRBD2. J gave up 4 bases and V 1 base, and 4 bases lay outside the gene matches. The CDR3 covers 15 residues. CDR3 DNA sequence: TGTGCCAGCAGTTTAGAGGGACTAGCAGGAGAGACCCAGTACTTC. Its translation is CASSLEGLAGETQYF.

The V gene is TRBV27, the J gene TRBJ1-6; no clear D. The CDR3 has 16 residues. Trimming removed 4 bases at V and 0 bases at J, with 10 bases between. Germline V gene data show CDR1 as MNHEY and CDR2 as SMNVEV (reference sequence). The CDR3: CASSSSASSYNSPLHF. CDR3 sequence (DNA): TGTGCCAGCAGTTCCTCGGCGAGCTCCTATAATTCACCCCTCCACTTT.

This chain joins TRBV12-3 or TRBV12-4 and TRBJ2-1, with D possibly being TRBD2 (6 bases). This CDR3 is 13 amino acids long. The V end was cut by 5 bases, the J end by 5 bases, with 10 bases between. CDR3 sequence (DNA): TGTGCCAGCAGTCCCGCTAGCGACAATGAGCAGTTCTTC. This translates into CASSPASDNEQFF.

This clonotype occurred a few times. This chain links TRBV2 with TRBJ2-1; no clear D gene. Germline V gives CDR1 SNHLY, CDR2 FYNNEI. V dropped 6 bases and J dropped 9 bases, with 18 bases sitting between them. This CDR3 contains 14 residues. CDR3 protein: CASSPILFSFEQFF. In nucleotides, the CDR3 is TGTGCCAGCAGCCCCATACTTTTTTCTTTTGAGCAGTTCTTC.

This clonotype was recorded at least ten times. The V and J genes are TRBV6-1 and TRBJ1-2; maybe TRBD1 (6 bases). Trimming took off 2 bases at V and 3 bases at J, with 16 bases between the two ends. Germline V CDR1 and CDR2: MNHNS, SASEGT. This CDR3 is 16 amino acids long. For the CDR3, the DNA is TGTGCCAGCAGTGAAAGGGCAGGACAGAATTACTATGGCTACACCTTC. Its translation: CASSERAGQNYYGYTF.

This clonotype was counted a few times. The V and J genes are TRBV28 and TRBJ2-7; TRBD1 matches 7 bases. The J segment lost 12 bases and the V segment lost 3 bases, leaving 11 bases of the junction unmatched. CDR1 and CDR2 (germline): MDHEN, SYDVKM. The CDR3 totals 13 residues. Written as DNA, the CDR3 is TGTGCCAGCAGTTTGGTGGGACAGCCGTTCTGGTACTTC. It translates to CASSLVGQPFWYF. The full variable domain, its missing parts supplied by reference TRBV28 and TRBJ2-7, is DVKVTQSSRYLVKRTGEKVFLECVQDMDHENMFWYRQDPGLGLRLIYFSYDVKMKEKGDIPEGYSVSREKKERFSLILESASTNQTSMYLCASSLVGQPFWYFGPGTRLTVT.

The genes are TRBV12-3 or TRBV12-4 and TRBJ1-2; D gene unclear. V was clipped by 6 bases and J by 4 bases, with 18 bases between them. This CDR3 spans 15 amino acids. In DNA, the CDR3 is TGTGCCAGCAGCTTATCCCGGGATGTCCTCTATGGCTACACCTTC. Residues: CASSLSRDVLYGYTF.

This rearrangement joins TRBV7-2 to TRBJ2-1; D possibly corresponds to TRBD2 (6 bases). CDR3 size: 15 residues. V lost 0 bases and J 5 bases, leaving 11 bases between the germline ends. CDR1 is SGHTA and CDR2 is FQGNSA in the germline V gene. CDR3 region: CASSLARGMHNEQFF. CDR3 sequence (DNA): TGTGCCAGCAGCTTAGCCCGGGGGATGCACAATGAGCAGTTCTTC.

The sample holds a few counts of this clonotype. The chain recombines TRBV3-1 with TRBJ2-7; D remains ambiguous. Trimming cost V 4 bases and J 3 bases, with 4 bases left between them. There are 11 residues in the CDR3. Per germline, CDR1 LGHDT and CDR2 YNNKEL (reference sequence). CDR3 nucleotides: TGTGCCAGCAGCCGACACTACGAGCAGTACTTC. Encoded protein: CASSRHYEQYF.

Only a few counts were recorded for this clonotype. The chain carries TRBV7-9 and TRBJ2-4; unclear D gene. The CDR3 extends over 17 amino acids. Germline CDR1 is SEHNR and CDR2 is FQNEAQ (reference sequence). The V and J ends lost 2 bases and 0 bases respectively, with 14 bases between them. CDR3 sequence reads: CASSLIGDLLAKNIQYF. The CDR3 region has the DNA TGTGCCAGCAGCTTAATTGGGGATTTGCTAGCCAAAAACATTCAGTACTTC.

There are a few counts of this clonotype. V gene TRBV7-9 combines with J gene TRBJ1-1; D gene ambiguous. Per germline, CDR1 SEHNR and CDR2 FQNEAQ (reference sequence). The CDR3 runs 13 residues. V was pared by 4 bases and J by 10 bases, with 16 bases between. CDR3 residues: CASSSTGPLAAFF. The CDR3 DNA reads TGTGCCAGCAGCTCGACCGGTCCCTTGGCAGCTTTCTTT.

The J gene is TRBJ2-3, the V gene TRBV12-3 or TRBV12-4; D uncertain. CDR3 length: 13 amino acids. The ends were cut back, 6 bases at V and 4 bases at J, with 11 bases in the middle. In DNA, the CDR3 is TGTGCCAGCAGGGCAGAAAACCCAGATACGCAGTATTTT. Amino acids: CASRAENPDTQYF.

This clonotype was detected a few times. The chain couples TRBV15 to TRBJ2-7; D gene ambiguous. With 6 bases removed from V and 1 base from J, the gap between germline ends came to 7 bases. In germline, CDR1 is LNHNV, CDR2 YYDKDF (reference sequence). This CDR3 is built from 12 residues. The CDR3 region has the DNA TGTGCCACCAGTCCAGGATCCTACGAGCAGTACTTC. Its translation: CATSPGSYEQYF.

This clonotype was recorded at least ten times. The rearrangement joins TRBV12-3 or TRBV12-4 to TRBJ1-4; the D is unclear. Trimming took 3 bases from V and 8 from J, leaving 10 bases between them. The CDR3 has 13 residues. The CDR3 coding sequence is TGTGCCAGCAGTTTTGGGAATAGGGAAAAACTGTTTTTT. This translates into CASSFGNREKLFF.

This clonotype was seen only a few times. CDR3 amino acids: CASSELGGGDTQYF. The CDR3 bases are TGTGCCAGCAGCGAACTAGGGGGGGGAGATACGCAGTATTTT. The chain couples TRBV12-3 or TRBV12-4 to TRBJ2-3; possibly TRBD2 for D (7 bases). This CDR3 contains 14 residues. Trimming stripped 6 bases from V and 5 bases from J, with 15 bases between.

The rearrangement joins TRBV7-9 to TRBJ1-2; D remains ambiguous. The CDR3 runs 13 residues. Between the trimmed V and J ends, which lost 3 bases and 3 bases, there was a span of 8 bases. Germline CDR1 is SEHNR and CDR2 is FQNEAQ (reference sequence). Here the CDR3 reads CASSFQADYGYTF. The CDR3 DNA reads TGTGCCAGCAGCTTCCAGGCGGACTATGGCTACACCTTC.

The V and J genes are TRBV20-1 and TRBJ2-7; maybe TRBD1 (6 bases). CDR3 length equals 16 residues. Trimming left V 1 base short and J 5 bases short, with 21 bases between. CDR1 is DFQATT, CDR2 SNEGSKA, per germline (reference sequence). The CDR3 spells CSARGQGRDTFNEQYF. As DNA, the CDR3 is TGCAGTGCTAGAGGCCAAGGCAGGGACACGTTTAACGAGCAGTACTTC.

The V call is TRBV11-2, the J call TRBJ1-2; D remains unclear. V was pared by 3 bases and J by 4 bases, with 12 bases between. Germline V gene sequence: CDR1 SGHAT, CDR2 FQNNGV. This CDR3 spans 14 amino acids. CDR3 DNA: TGTGCCAGCAGCTTCGGGCTCGCCGTCTATGGCTACACCTTC. It specifies CASSFGLAVYGYTF.

At least ten counts were recorded for this clonotype. The chain joins TRBV7-6 to TRBJ1-5; the D is unclear. In germline, CDR1 is SGHVS, CDR2 FNYEAQ. V gave up 3 bases and J gave up 0 bases, with 6 bases separating them. This CDR3 spans 14 amino acids. The CDR3 loop is CASSLLDSNQPQHF. CDR3 DNA sequence: TGTGCCAGCAGCTTGTTGGATAGCAATCAGCCCCAGCATTTT.

This clonotype was found a few times. V usage is TRBV27 and J usage is TRBJ2-1; D is uncertain. CDR3 length: 14 residues. V was cut by 9 bases and J by 4 bases, with 16 bases left in between. CDR1 is MNHEY, CDR2 SMNVEV, per germline (reference sequence). This chain's CDR3 is CASSPWAAYNEQFF. As DNA, the CDR3 is TGTGCCAGTTCGCCTTGGGCGGCATACAATGAGCAGTTCTTC.